The clone carrying this T cell receptor (beta chain) was seen many times. Its antigen is currently unknown. This entry belongs to a study of T cells in Graves' hyperthyroidism and ophthalmopathy. The CDR3 runs to 13 residues. Per germline, CDR1 LGHDT and CDR2 YNNKEL (reference sequence). The J segment lost 13 bases and the V segment lost 0 bases, leaving 4 bases of the junction unmatched. TCR beta CDR3 regions were amplified from RNA transcripts. The primer set for the first-round RT-PCR of the TCR CDR3 was HTBI. TCRdb ran MiXCR on the multiplex PCR reads and lists one entry per CDR3 protein. The profile shows around 420,000 distinct CDR3 sequences, roughly an eighth of them singletons. Stable disease denoted Graves' hyperthyroidism without ophthalmopathy progression within 18 months. Each 10 ml fresh peripheral blood draw supplied the PBMCs. Study-wide points: Most thyroid clonotypes expanded above 0.001 were also detected in blood.

The sequence was obtained from a woman under 30 with Graves' hyperthyroidism. The rearrangement joins TRBV3-1 to TRBJ2-1; 9 nucleotides align to TRBD2. Sequencing was carried out using blood. The CDR3 loop reads CASSQDLAGRQFF. The CDR3 coding sequence is TGTGCCAGCAGCCAAGATCTAGCGGGACGTCAGTTCTTC.